This T cell receptor beta chain appears in the sequencing data of a study of blood T cell repertoires in COVID-19. Study at large: Spain, Italy and the United States supplied samples that represented acute and convalescent COVID-19. T cells, B-cell-depleted T cells, or PBMCs supplied cDNA or gDNA.

Those enrolled in Seattle joined during active infection and were followed longitudinally afterward. The CDR3 runs 17 residues. Per the germline V gene, CDR1 is SGHRS and CDR2 is YFSETQ. Trimming cost V 0 bases and J 4 bases, with 14 bases left between them. How the authors handled the data: Reference gene primers were amplified, and this amplification served to estimate nucleated cell counts. This table comes from immunoSEQ multiplex PCR, and its TCRdb copy is limited to in-frame clones, with some not included. That table is the source of V, J and clone size, and D and trimming were worked out from the DNA. The data contain almost 350,000 clones, around 90% of them singletons.

This receptor was identified in a woman in her sixties or seventies with COVID-19, enrolled during active disease. This chain joins TRBV5-1 and TRBJ1-6; D may be TRBD1 (6 bases). The sample was peripheral blood. CDR3 DNA sequence: TGCGCCAGCAGCTTGGAGTCAGGACAGCCTTATAATTCACCCCTCCACTTT. Residues: CASSLESGQPYNSPLHF.